The T cell receptor beta chain described here comes from a study of T cells in Graves' hyperthyroidism and ophthalmopathy. This clonotype was seen at least ten times. The antigen remains undetermined. Germline CDR1 is DFQATT and CDR2 is SNEGSKA (reference sequence). This CDR3 has 14 residues. Trimming removed 5 bases from V and 7 bases from J; junction bases left unmatched: 4. Diagnosis rested on symptoms, serum thyroxine and TRAb, thyroid ultrasound, and orbital computed tomography. The PBMCs were taken from approximately 9.7 ml of fresh peripheral blood. Template material for amplifying TCR beta CDR3 regions consisted of RNA transcripts. The TCR CDR3 first-round RT-PCR relied on the HTBI primer set. TCRdb passed the multiplex PCR reads through MiXCR, listing each CDR3 protein once. The sample consists of approximately 430,000 distinct CDR3 sequences, around 15% of them appearing once. The study's findings and limits: Blood also contained most expanded thyroid clonotypes above 0.001.

This TCR was sampled from a man aged 18 to 35 with Graves' ophthalmopathy. The chain uses TRBV20-1 and TRBJ2-1; TRBD2 matches at 14 bases. Sequencing was performed on blood. CDR3 sequence reads: CSARTSGRRNEQFF. CDR3 sequence (DNA): TGCAGTGCTCGGACTAGCGGGAGGAGGAATGAGCAGTTCTTC.